This T cell receptor beta chain was sequenced in a study of shared clonotypes between healthy human individuals. Study information: The study enrolled a couple of women and a few men aged 18 to 49.

Naive CD8 cells comprised CD45RO-negative, CCR7-positively selected cells, excluding terminally differentiated effector memory CD45RA+ cells. Comments on this clone: This sample also contains other DNA sequences that code for the same CDR3.

Profiling relied on immunoSEQ multiplex PCR, and the TCRdb table lists in-frame clones only, not all of them. The repertoire consists of under 600,000 clones, with 95% to 98% occurring once and the leading ten covering roughly 0.29%. V was pared by 0 bases and J by 2 bases, with 6 bases between. From germline, CDR1 is SGHKS and CDR2 YYEKEE (reference sequence). This CDR3 has 13 amino acids. Sequencing was performed on naive CD8+ T cells sorted from blood. This chain joins TRBV5-5 and TRBJ2-7; no clear D. The receptor was derived from a man aged 30 to 39 in good health. The CDR3, as DNA: TGTGCCAGCAGCTTGGGTACAACCTACGAGCAGTACTTC. It codes for CASSLGTTYEQYF.